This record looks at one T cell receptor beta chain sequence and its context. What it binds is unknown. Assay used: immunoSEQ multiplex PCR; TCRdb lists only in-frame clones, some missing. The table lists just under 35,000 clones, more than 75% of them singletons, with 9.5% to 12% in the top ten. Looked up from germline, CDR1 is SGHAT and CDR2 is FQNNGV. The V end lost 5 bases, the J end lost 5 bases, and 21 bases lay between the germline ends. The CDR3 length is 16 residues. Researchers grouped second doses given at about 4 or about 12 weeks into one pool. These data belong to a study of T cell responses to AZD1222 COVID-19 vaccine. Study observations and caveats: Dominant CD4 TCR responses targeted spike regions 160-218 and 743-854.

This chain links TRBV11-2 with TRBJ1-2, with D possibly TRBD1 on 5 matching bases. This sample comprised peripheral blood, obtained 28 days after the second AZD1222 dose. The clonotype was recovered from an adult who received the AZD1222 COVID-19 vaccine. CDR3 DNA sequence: TGTGCCAGCAGCCAGGGACCCTCAAGGCCCCCTTATGGCTACACCTTC. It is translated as CASSQGPSRPPYGYTF.